This TCR beta chain stems from a study of synovial regulatory T cells in juvenile arthritis (dated by TCRdb to between 2015 and 2017). Turning to the overall study: Of the sequenced patients, about six received methotrexate, one received methotrexate plus infliximab, a few were therapy-naive, and one had no treatment information. The study compared TCRbeta CDR3 repertoires of blood iaTreg cells, other blood Treg cells and synovial fluid Treg cells from matched patient samples. Effector T cell subsets were also sequenced in this cohort for comparisons, but the Treg dataset alone covers only blood and synovial fluid Treg cells. The TCR repertoire comparisons covered Treg and Teff subsets from some 10 JIA patients with active disease.

The donors for the TCR repertoire analysis were approximately 11 juvenile idiopathic arthritis patients with active disease who had not reached inactive disease, of whom 3 were polyarticular and 8 were oligoarticular. A median age of around 12 years (range roughly 2.2-22.9) and a median disease duration of around seven years (range 0.2-19.1) were recorded for the TCR-sequenced patients. The samples for TCR repertoire analysis were obtained at two Italian centres. Peripheral blood mononuclear cells were separated using a Histopaque-1077 density gradient and frozen in approximately 90% FCS with roughly 10% DMSO. Worth noting for this clone: No cognate antigen has been identified for it.

The library relied on the immunoSEQ multiplex PCR assay. TCRbeta CDR3 sequencing was performed by Adaptive Biotechnologies. In the authors' own workflow: To assess repertoire similarity, the researchers used the Chao-modified Jaccard index along with median clonotype overlap taken from 200 random subsamples at equal sample size. Similarity analyses used either productive nucleotide sequences or in silico-translated amino acid sequences. Repertoires were compared using hierarchical clustering with single linkage and t-SNE, both based on Chao-modified Jaccard distances. Repertoire diversity was quantified with the Renyi index, after sample size normalisation, across a range of alpha values. TCRdb's version of the immuneACCESS table is confined to in-frame rearrangements and falls short of the full clone set. An unresolved V gene accounts for under half of the shortfall where checked; the remainder is of unknown origin. V, J and clone size are those of that table, while D and trimming were read from the DNA. The sample table records about 10,000 clones. Jointly, the top ten make up 0.9% to 1.4% of the sample.

General findings and caveats noted by the study authors: Compared with other blood Treg cells, blood iaTreg cells had lower TCR diversity, a finding consistent with antigen-driven expansion. Across patients, iaTreg TCR repertoires were largely private, and these iaTreg repertoires partially overlapped with synovial Teff and blood CPL repertoires. More CDR3 sequences were shared by synovial Treg cells with iaTreg cells than with other blood Treg cells, and a closer relation was confirmed by Chao-Jaccard similarity.

The TCR comes from a donor younger than 30 with juvenile idiopathic arthritis. Material: Treg cells from blood. What the cell subset or site label conveys for this sample: remaining (HLA-DR-negative) circulating blood Treg cells.

The CDR3 reads as follows: CASTLSGTEAFF. The chain is encoded by TRBV19 joined to TRBJ1-1. The germline V gene encodes CDR1 LNHDA and CDR2 SQIVND (reference sequence). The CDR3, cysteine through phenylalanine, is 12 amino acids long. The nucleotide record is missing.